Listed below are T cell receptor beta chains from one sample, sequenced in a study of technical replicates of blood from a handful of donors. Here immunoSEQ multiplex PCR was the method, and the copy in TCRdb shows in-frame clones only, minus some. The data hold around 60,000 clones, with almost 95% observed a single time. Sequenced sample: PBMCs. These receptors all stem from a human donor in good health. Some clones in this sample may be carry-over from other donors' samples. CDR3s include the opening cysteine and the closing phenylalanine or tryptophan. The D gene is left open where the match is weak. Size tells how often a clone was seen (once, few, many) or the class of an expanded clone, and some rows leave it out.

d_call	v_call	j_call	cdr3_length	clone_size	cdr3_aa	cdr3_nt
NA	TRBV10-3	TRBJ2-2	17	once	CATGAPLQRENTGELFF	TGTGCCACAGGGGCCCCACTTCAGCGGGAGAACACCGGGGAGCTGTTTTTT
NA	TRBV7-3	TRBJ1-1	14	NA	CASSLGAGNTEAFF	TGTGCCAGCAGCTTAGGGGCTGGGAACACTGAAGCTTTCTTT
TRBD1	TRBV7-2	TRBJ1-1	14	NA	CASSLGQGGRKAFF	TGTGCCAGCAGCCTCGGACAGGGGGGCCGAAAAGCTTTCTTT
NA	TRBV7-3	TRBJ1-2	13	NA	CASSKASGDGYTF	TGTGCCAGCAGCAAAGCCTCGGGGGATGGCTACACCTTC
TRBD2	TRBV4-2	TRBJ2-1	12	NA	CAPGGSYNEQFF	TGTGCTCCGGGGGGCTCCTACAATGAGCAGTTCTTC
TRBD1	TRBV30	TRBJ1-2	12	NA	CAWNRGDYGYTF	TGTGCCTGGAACAGGGGTGACTATGGCTACACCTTC
NA	TRBV6-5	TRBJ2-5	14	NA	CASSTNPGSETQYF	TGTGCCAGCAGTACAAACCCCGGGTCGGAGACCCAGTACTTC
TRBD2	TRBV5-1	TRBJ2-3	16	NA	CASSLAGSGGEYTQYF	TGCGCCAGCAGCTTGGCGGGCAGCGGGGGAGAATATACGCAGTATTTT
TRBD2	TRBV11-2	TRBJ2-5	17	once	CASSPVGRGGYQETQYF	TGTGCCAGCAGCCCGGTTGGGCGGGGGGGGTACCAAGAGACCCAGTACTTC
TRBD1	TRBV7-9	TRBJ1-2	19	NA	CASSHIGGRDSRYSGGYTF	TGTGCCAGCAGCCATATTGGGGGCCGGGACAGCCGATACTCAGGAGGCTACACCTTC
TRBD2	TRBV12-5	TRBJ2-2	17	few	CASGLTTSGRNTGELFF	TGTGCTAGTGGTTTGACAACTAGCGGGAGGAACACCGGGGAGCTGTTTTTT
NA	TRBV7-9	TRBJ2-1	14	NA	CASSRPVVGNEQFF	TGTGCCAGCAGCCGCCCGGTCGTCGGGAATGAGCAGTTCTTC
NA	TRBV6-4	TRBJ1-1	13	NA	CASSDSKGAAAFF	TGTGCCAGCAGTGACTCGAAAGGGGCGGCCGCTTTCTTT
TRBD2	TRBV4-1	TRBJ2-1	16	NA	CASSQPTSGRNNEQFF	TGCGCCAGCAGCCAACCTACTAGCGGGAGGAACAATGAGCAGTTCTTC
NA	TRBV6-1	TRBJ2-1	15	NA	CASRTGFSLFNEQFF	TGTGCCAGCAGAACAGGGTTTTCCCTTTTCAATGAGCAGTTCTTC
NA	TRBV27	TRBJ1-5	15	NA	CASSLSYSGYQPQHF	TGTGCCAGCAGTTTATCGTACTCGGGATATCAGCCCCAGCATTTT
TRBD2	TRBV11-1	TRBJ2-1	16	NA	CASSADLAGSYNEQFF	TGTGCCAGCAGCGCTGATCTAGCGGGCTCCTACAATGAGCAGTTCTTC
NA	TRBV18	TRBJ2-7	14	NA	CASSPLDKGHEQYF	TGTGCCAGCTCACCACTGGACAAGGGCCACGAGCAGTACTTC
TRBD2	TRBV2	TRBJ2-1	15	NA	CASSEALAGTNEQFF	TGTGCCAGCAGTGAGGCCCTAGCGGGGACCAATGAGCAGTTCTTC
NA	TRBV19	TRBJ1-1	11	NA	CAKHQNTEAFF	TGTGCCAAACACCAGAACACTGAAGCTTTCTTT
TRBD1	TRBV5-1	TRBJ1-1	15	NA	CASSQTGGQGTEAFF	TGCGCCAGCAGCCAAACAGGGGGACAGGGCACTGAAGCTTTCTTT
TRBD2	TRBV18	TRBJ2-2	16	NA	CASSPVDGGATGELFF	TGTGCCAGCTCACCAGTTGACGGGGGGGCCACCGGGGAGCTGTTTTTT
NA	TRBV6-4	TRBJ2-6	16	NA	CASSAGTSSGANVLTF	TGTGCCAGCAGCGCCGGGACATCGTCTGGGGCCAACGTCCTGACTTTC
TRBD1	TRBV30	TRBJ2-4	14	NA	CAWSGQLAKNIQYF	TGTGCCTGGTCGGGACAGCTAGCCAAAAACATTCAGTACTTC
TRBD2	TRBV7-2	TRBJ2-5	15	once	CASSFTSGKQETQYF	TGTGCCAGCAGCTTTACTAGCGGGAAACAAGAGACCCAGTACTTC
NA	TRBV6-5	TRBJ2-2	16	NA	CASSYFATGNTGELFF	TGTGCCAGCAGTTACTTCGCGACAGGAAACACCGGGGAGCTGTTTTTT
TRBD1	TRBV7-3	TRBJ2-3	16	NA	CASSLTDRRMTDTQYF	TGTGCCAGCAGCTTAACGGACAGGAGGATGACAGATACGCAGTATTTT
TRBD2	TRBV19	TRBJ2-5	16	NA	CASSAGSGGARETQYF	TGTGCCAGTAGCGCCGGAAGCGGGGGGGCCCGGGAGACCCAGTACTTC
NA	TRBV7-9	TRBJ2-1	15	NA	CASSLGSASYNEQFF	TGTGCCAGCAGCCTCGGGAGTGCATCCTACAATGAGCAGTTCTTC
TRBD1	TRBV27	TRBJ1-1	15	NA	CASSLWGQGGTEAFF	TGTGCCAGCAGTTTATGGGGACAGGGGGGGACTGAAGCTTTCTTT
TRBD1	TRBV19	TRBJ2-7	14	NA	CATRPTGATYEQYF	TGTGCCACCAGACCGACAGGGGCAACCTACGAGCAGTACTTC
NA	TRBV5-8	TRBJ1-1	13	NA	CASSSTLNTEAFF	TGTGCCAGCAGTTCCACACTGAACACTGAAGCTTTCTTT
TRBD1	TRBV4-1	TRBJ1-2	15	NA	CASSQGTGGEYGYTF	TGCGCCAGCAGCCAGGGGACAGGGGGCGAGTATGGCTACACCTTC
NA	TRBV19	TRBJ1-2	13	NA	CASSAGLNYGYTF	TGTGCCAGTTCGGCAGGGCTCAACTATGGCTACACCTTC
NA	TRBV6-1	TRBJ2-5	14	NA	CASSSPGGLGTQYF	TGTGCCAGCAGCTCTCCGGGGGGCCTTGGGACCCAGTACTTC
TRBD1	TRBV7-2	TRBJ2-3	15	NA	CASSLGQGFTDTQYF	TGTGCCAGCAGCTTGGGACAGGGGTTCACAGATACGCAGTATTTT
TRBD2	TRBV6-5	TRBJ2-7	16	NA	CASSWLGGSSPYEQYF	TGTGCCAGCAGTTGGCTGGGGGGGAGTTCACCCTACGAGCAGTACTTC
NA	TRBV2	TRBJ2-5	12	NA	CASSDLQETQYF	TGTGCCAGCAGTGATCTGCAAGAGACCCAGTACTTC
TRBD1	TRBV6-6	TRBJ1-5	15	NA	CASSATGGSNQPQHF	TGTGCCAGCAGCGCCACAGGGGGCTCGAATCAGCCCCAGCATTTT
TRBD2	TRBV7-2	TRBJ2-1	15	NA	CASRSASGDYNEQFF	TGTGCCAGCAGGTCTGCTAGCGGCGACTACAATGAGCAGTTCTTC
TRBD2	TRBV30	TRBJ2-1	12	NA	CAWSWGGNEQFF	TGTGCCTGGAGCTGGGGGGGAAATGAGCAGTTCTTC
TRBD1	TRBV7-3	TRBJ1-2	15	few	CASSIAGQGVGGYTF	TGTGCCAGCAGCATAGCGGGACAGGGGGTCGGTGGCTACACCTTC
TRBD1	TRBV13	TRBJ1-2	14	NA	CASSLRDRDYGYTF	TGTGCCAGCAGCTTACGGGACAGAGACTATGGCTACACCTTC
NA	TRBV15	TRBJ2-5	14	NA	CATSPDTYQETQYF	TGTGCCACCAGCCCCGACACGTACCAAGAGACCCAGTACTTC
NA	TRBV7-3	TRBJ2-7	14	NA	CASSLGGARDEQYF	TGTGCCAGCAGCTTAGGCGGGGCTAGAGACGAGCAGTACTTC
TRBD2	TRBV6-5	TRBJ2-5	15	NA	CASSYSGRVQETQYF	TGTGCCAGCAGTTACTCGGGGAGGGTTCAAGAGACCCAGTACTTC
TRBD2	TRBV30	TRBJ2-3	14	NA	CAWSPAGVPDTQYF	TGTGCCTGGAGCCCAGCGGGAGTCCCAGATACGCAGTATTTT
TRBD1	TRBV19	TRBJ1-1	13	NA	CASSIGTGTEAFF	TGTGCCAGTAGTATCGGGACAGGCACTGAAGCTTTCTTT
NA	TRBV19	TRBJ1-1	15	NA	CASSSTSSGVAEAFF	TGTGCCAGTAGTTCAACTTCTTCAGGGGTGGCTGAAGCTTTCTTT
TRBD1	TRBV29-1	TRBJ1-2	13	NA	CSVGKWTGDGYTF	TGCAGCGTTGGGAAATGGACAGGGGACGGCTACACCTTC